This T cell receptor beta chain was recorded in a study of shared clonotypes between healthy human individuals. Study as a whole: A donor's plate count was three for CD4 naive and three for CD4 memory; CD8 naive had two and CD8 memory one. Overall study findings and caveats: Non-shared clonotypes displayed generation probabilities falling below those of clonotypes present in all four donors.

Naive CD8 isolation took CD45RO-negative cells positively selected for CCR7 and excluded terminally differentiated effector memory CD45RA+ cells. The authors loaded 200 ng DNA, 25,000 to 30,000 T cell genomes, into sorted-subset replicate PCRs. Assay: immunoSEQ multiplex PCR; the TCRdb copy retains only in-frame clones and omits some. The sample yields hundreds of thousands of clones, 96% seen once. Trimming removed 6 bases at V and 3 bases at J, with 20 bases between. Germline V CDR1 and CDR2: SEHNR, FQNEAQ (reference sequence). This CDR3 contains 16 residues. In regard to this clone: Its antigen is unidentified.

This receptor was obtained from a man between 25 and 39 years old in good health. V and J are TRBV7-9 and TRBJ1-1; perhaps TRBD1 as D (5 bases). The sequenced sample was naive CD8+ T cells sorted from blood. CDR3 sequence reads: CASRDRTGTSHTEAFF. The CDR3 coding sequence is TGTGCCAGCAGAGATCGGACCGGGACCTCCCACACTGAAGCTTTCTTT.